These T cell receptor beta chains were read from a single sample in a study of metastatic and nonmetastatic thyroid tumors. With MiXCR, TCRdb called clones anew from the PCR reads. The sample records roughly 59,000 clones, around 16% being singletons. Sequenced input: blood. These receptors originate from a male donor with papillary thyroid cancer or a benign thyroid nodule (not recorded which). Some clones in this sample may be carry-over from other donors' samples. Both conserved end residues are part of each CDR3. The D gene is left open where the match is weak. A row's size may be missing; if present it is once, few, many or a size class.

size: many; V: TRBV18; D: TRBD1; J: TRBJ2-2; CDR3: CASSPQTGVRGELFF; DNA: TGTGCCAGCTCACCACAGACAGGGGTACGCGGGGAGCTGTTTTTT
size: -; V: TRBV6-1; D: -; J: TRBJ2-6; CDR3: CASSEDGNSGANVLTF; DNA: TGTGCCAGCAGTGAAGATGGGAACTCTGGGGCAAACGTCCTGACTTTC
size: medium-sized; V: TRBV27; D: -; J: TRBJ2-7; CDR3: CASSIGQPYEQYF; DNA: TGTGCCAGCAGTATAGGACAGCCCTACGAGCAGTACTTC
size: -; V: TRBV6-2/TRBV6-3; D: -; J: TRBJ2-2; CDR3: CASIYTYTGELFF; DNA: TGTGCCAGCATTTACACGTACACCGGGGAGCTGTTTTTT
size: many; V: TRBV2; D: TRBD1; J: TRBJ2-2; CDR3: CASGDRDTGELFF; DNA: TGTGCCAGCGGGGACAGGGACACCGGGGAGCTGTTTTTT
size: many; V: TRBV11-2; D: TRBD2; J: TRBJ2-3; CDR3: CASTPWASGGYTDTQYF; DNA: TGTGCCAGCACCCCTTGGGCTAGCGGGGGCTACACAGATACGCAGTATTTT
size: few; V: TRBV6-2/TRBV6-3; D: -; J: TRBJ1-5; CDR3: CASSPQTGSNHPQHF; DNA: TGTGCCAGCAGTCCTCAGACAGGAAGCAATCATCCCCAGCATTTT
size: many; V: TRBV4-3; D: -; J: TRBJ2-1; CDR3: CASSQDGSGTRNEQFF; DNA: TGCGCCAGCAGCCAAGATGGCAGCGGGACACGCAATGAGCAGTTCTTC
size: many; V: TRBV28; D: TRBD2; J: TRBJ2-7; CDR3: CASRFSGGSYEQYF; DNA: TGTGCCAGCAGGTTCAGCGGGGGGTCCTACGAGCAGTACTTC
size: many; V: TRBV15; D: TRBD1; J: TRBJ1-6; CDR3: CATSRQGASPLHF; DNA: TGTGCCACCAGCAGACAGGGGGCATCACCCCTCCACTTT
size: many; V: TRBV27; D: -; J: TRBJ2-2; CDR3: CASSFRENTGELFF; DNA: TGTGCCAGCAGTTTTCGAGAAAACACCGGGGAGCTGTTTTTT
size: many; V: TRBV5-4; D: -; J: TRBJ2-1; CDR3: CATHPRGNEQFF; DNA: TGTGCCACCCACCCCAGGGGCAATGAGCAGTTCTTC
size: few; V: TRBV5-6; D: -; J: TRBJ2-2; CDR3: CASSSPLPGELFF; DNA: TGTGCCAGCAGCTCCCCTCTTCCCGGGGAGCTGTTTTTT
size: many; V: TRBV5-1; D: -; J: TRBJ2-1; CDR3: CASSLRVAEYNEQFF; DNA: TGCGCCAGCAGCTTAAGGGTAGCGGAGTACAATGAGCAGTTCTTC
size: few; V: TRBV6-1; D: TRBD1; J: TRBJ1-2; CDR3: CASSSLDRRVDGYTF; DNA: TGTGCCAGCAGTTCATTGGACAGGCGTGTGGATGGCTATACCTTC
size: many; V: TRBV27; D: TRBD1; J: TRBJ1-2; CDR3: CASRRDRNYGYTF; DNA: TGTGCCAGCAGGCGGGACAGAAACTATGGCTACACCTTC
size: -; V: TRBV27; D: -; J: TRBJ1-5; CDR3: CASSQTPLCSNQPQHF; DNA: TGTGCCAGCAGTCAAACGCCTCTCTGTAGCAATCAGCCCCAGCATTTT
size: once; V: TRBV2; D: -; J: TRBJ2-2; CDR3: CASSFRIGGAPRELFF; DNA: TGTGCCAGCAGTTTTAGAATAGGGGGGGCTCCCAGGGAGCTGTTTTTT
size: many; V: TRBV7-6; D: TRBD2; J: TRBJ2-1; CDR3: CASSAELAESSYNEQFF; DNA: TGTGCCAGCAGCGCCGAACTAGCGGAAAGCTCCTACAATGAGCAGTTCTTC
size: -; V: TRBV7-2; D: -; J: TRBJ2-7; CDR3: CASSLGRGYEQYF; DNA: TGTGCCAGCAGCCTAGGTCGCGGCTACGAGCAGTACTTC